What follows are 18 T cell receptor beta chains derived from one specimen sequenced in a study of memory CD4+ T cells and cytomegalovirus serostatus (dated by TCRdb to between 2018 and 2020). Library preparation was by the immunoSEQ multiplex PCR assay. TCRdb limited this immuneACCESS table to in-frame rearrangements with V and J called. A share of clones is missing; checked studies link under half to unresolved V genes, and the rest is unexplained. The sample data list about 40,000 clones, and about 82% of these were observed just once. Clones ranked in the top ten supply about 6% of the sample. Single viable CD3+CD4+CD8-CD45RO+ cells were sorted as memory CD4+ T cells on a FACSAria II. The sequenced material came from memory CD4+ T cells from blood. The receptors shown here come from an adult in good health and CMV-seronegative.

The gene calls are TRBV19 and TRBJ2-7; D is perhaps TRBD1 or TRBD2 (5 bases each). Trimming took 4 bases from V and 2 from J, leaving 12 bases between them. The V gene's germline CDR1 is LNHDA and CDR2 SQIVND (reference sequence). The CDR3 contains 14 residues. The CDR3 region is CASSKRDRPYEQYF. In nucleotides, the CDR3 is TGTGCCAGTAGTAAGAGGGACCGCCCCTACGAGCAGTACTTC.

The genes are TRBV28 and TRBJ1-1, with D possibly being TRBD1 (5 bases). There are 13 residues in the CDR3. CDR1 MDHEN and CDR2 SYDVKM come from the germline V gene. The V gene lost 3 bases and the J gene lost 4 bases, with 9 bases spanning the gap. The chain's CDR3 is CASSLEQATEAFF. DNA of the CDR3: TGTGCCAGCAGTTTGGAACAGGCCACTGAAGCTTTCTTT.

This clone was seen only a few times. V usage is TRBV7-9 and J usage is TRBJ1-1; 8 nucleotides line up with TRBD1. The CDR3 contains 14 residues. The trim removed 2 bases at V and 7 bases at J, leaving 6 bases unmatched. Germline V gene lookup returns CDR1 SEHNR and CDR2 FQNEAQ (reference sequence). CDR3 nucleotides: TGTGCCAGCAGCTTACCGACAGGGGTTGGTGAAGCTTTCTTT. Protein sequence: CASSLPTGVGEAFF.

The rearrangement joins TRBV7-9 to TRBJ2-5, with a tentative D call TRBD2 (6 bases). V dropped 1 base and J dropped 4 bases, with 13 bases sitting between them. CDR1 and CDR2 from the germline V gene are SEHNR and FQNEAQ (reference sequence). This CDR3 has 15 residues. For the CDR3, the DNA is TGTGCCAGCAGCTTAGAGGGACTTCCCGGAGAGACCCAGTACTTC. Translated: CASSLEGLPGETQYF. Complete variable domain (other parts from reference TRBV7-9 and TRBJ2-5): DTGVSQNPRHKITKRGQNVTFRCDPISEHNRLYWYRQTLGQGPEFLTYFQNEAQLEKSRLLSDRFSAERPKGSFSTLEIQRTEQGDSAMYLCASSLEGLPGETQYFGPGTRLLVL.

This chain uses TRBV10-2 with TRBJ2-2; 10 bases are a match to TRBD2. CDR1 WSHSY and CDR2 SAAADI come from the germline V gene. With 3 bases clipped from V and 8 bases from J, the junction kept 12 bases outside the gene matches. This CDR3 region has 17 residues. CDR3 loop: CASSDPNGLAATGELFF. The CDR3 DNA is TGCGCCAGCAGTGACCCCAATGGACTAGCGGCGACGGGGGAGCTGTTTTTT.

The chain joins TRBV28 to TRBJ1-2; 8 nucleotides agree with TRBD1. V dropped 6 bases and J dropped 6; count of bases not matched to a gene: 9. CDR1 is MDHEN, CDR2 SYDVKM, per germline. The CDR3 totals 14 residues. CDR3 nucleotide sequence: TGTGCCAGCAGCCCGGCCGACAGGGGAGATGGCTACACCTTC. Protein product: CASSPADRGDGYTF.

This clone showed up just a few times. The J gene is TRBJ1-1, the V gene TRBV14; D unclear. Germline V lookup: CDR1 SGHDN, CDR2 FVKESK. Trimming removed 4 bases at V and 0 bases at J, with 6 bases between. The CDR3 has 13 residues. CDR3: CASSLSMNTEAFF. In nucleotides, the CDR3 is TGTGCCAGCAGCCTCAGTATGAACACTGAAGCTTTCTTT.

The V call is TRBV11-2, the J call TRBJ1-4; 9 nucleotides match TRBD1. Germline assignment: CDR1 SGHAT and CDR2 FQNNGV. Germline trimming cut 1 base from V and 11 bases from J; bases unmatched to any gene: 8. The CDR3 is 15 residues long. In nucleotides, the CDR3 is TGTGCCAGCAGCTTAGGCCGGGGGACAGGGAGGAAACTGTTTTTT. This translates into CASSLGRGTGRKLFF.

This clone was recorded once. V and J are TRBV2 and TRBJ1-2; 7 nucleotides line up with TRBD1. CDR3 length equals 13 residues. Unmatched junction bases numbered 5, after V lost 6 bases and J lost 4 bases. Germline loops: CDR1 SNHLY, CDR2 FYNNEI. CDR3 DNA sequence: TGTGCCAGCAGGGAACAGGGGTCCTATGGCTACACCTTC. It translates to CASREQGSYGYTF.

The CDR3 is CASSLSGGAYGYTF. The DNA of the CDR3 is TGTGCCAGCAGCTTATCGGGCGGGGCCTATGGCTACACCTTC. The gene calls are TRBV7-8 and TRBJ1-2, with a weak D call TRBD1 (5 bases). V lost 2 bases to trimming and J lost 4 bases, with 11 bases between them. Germline-derived CDR1 and CDR2 are SGHVS and FQNEAQ. The CDR3 consists of 14 residues.

This chain joins TRBV28 and TRBJ1-5; tentatively, D is TRBD1 (5 bases). Germline V CDR1 and CDR2: MDHEN, SYDVKM. V lost 2 bases and J 2 bases, leaving 16 bases between the germline ends. This CDR3 is 17 amino acids long. The CDR3, as DNA: TGTGCCAGCAGTTTAAAAGATGAAGGGGTTCGCAATCAGCCCCAGCATTTT. The encoded protein is CASSLKDEGVRNQPQHF.

This clone occurred a few times. The V gene is TRBV10-3, the J gene TRBJ1-2; TRBD1 is a possible D gene (6 bases). The CDR3 loop spans 16 amino acids. V dropped 3 bases and J dropped 4 bases, with 18 bases sitting between them. Germline loops: CDR1 ENHRY, CDR2 SYGVKD. The chain's CDR3 is CAISEERGEYRYGYTF. In DNA, the CDR3 is TGTGCCATCAGTGAAGAGAGGGGGGAGTATCGCTATGGCTACACCTTC.

Here the CDR3 reads CASSLGSSRGAPSLEQYF. CDR3 DNA: TGTGCCAGCAGCTTAGGTAGTTCTAGAGGCGCACCCTCTCTCGAGCAGTACTTC. The chain recombines TRBV11-1 with TRBJ2-7, with D unresolved. Germline values: CDR1 SGHAT, CDR2 FQDESV (reference sequence). The CDR3 extends over 18 amino acids. The V gene lost 1 base and the J gene lost 6 bases, with 25 bases spanning the gap.

In this sample, this clone is medium-sized (0.01 to 0.1%). The chain has TRBV4-3 and TRBJ1-5; D not certain. Per the germline V gene, CDR1 is LGHNA and CDR2 is YSLEER. This CDR3 region has 15 residues. The V gene lost 0 bases and the J gene lost 3 bases, with 9 bases spanning the gap. The CDR3 reads CASSQEEGNNQPQHF. As DNA, the CDR3 is TGCGCCAGCAGCCAAGAGGAAGGAAACAATCAGCCCCAGCATTTT.

This clone showed up just once. The chain combines TRBV7-2 with TRBJ1-2; D is perhaps TRBD1 (6 bases). Germline V gives CDR1 SGHTA, CDR2 FQGNSA. V lost 9 bases and J lost 0, with 11 bases in between. The CDR3 contains 13 residues. The CDR3 loop reads CASGGRANYGYTF. The DNA for the CDR3 is TGTGCCAGTGGGGGCAGAGCTAACTATGGCTACACCTTC.

The rearrangement links TRBV4-3 to TRBJ2-1; TRBD1 matches 7 bases. The germline V gene encodes CDR1 LGHNA and CDR2 YSLEER. Trimming at V came to 4 bases and at J to 4 bases, leaving 7 bases not matched to a gene. The length of the CDR3 is 15 residues. The DNA of the CDR3 is TGCGCCAGCAGCCGTCAACAGGGGATTTACAATGAGCAGTTCTTC. Translated, it gives CASSRQQGIYNEQFF.

The chain combines TRBV19 with TRBJ2-5; 8 nucleotides agree with TRBD1. V shed 3 bases and J 4 bases; nucleotides not matched to a gene: 7. Germline V gene lookup returns CDR1 LNHDA and CDR2 SQIVND (reference sequence). The CDR3 sequence is 15 residues long. The CDR3 spells CASSIWGRGPETQYF. CDR3 coding DNA: TGTGCCAGTAGTATCTGGGGCAGGGGGCCAGAGACCCAGTACTTC.

The rearrangement links TRBV5-1 to TRBJ2-1; 7 bases are shared with TRBD2. The V and J ends lost 4 bases and 8 bases, in that order; junction bases with no gene match: 6. The germline gives CDR1 SGHRS, CDR2 YFSETQ. The CDR3 is 13 amino acids. CDR3 sequence (DNA): TGCGCCAGCAGCCTCGGGGGAGGGGATGAGCAGTTCTTC. Residues: CASSLGGGDEQFF.